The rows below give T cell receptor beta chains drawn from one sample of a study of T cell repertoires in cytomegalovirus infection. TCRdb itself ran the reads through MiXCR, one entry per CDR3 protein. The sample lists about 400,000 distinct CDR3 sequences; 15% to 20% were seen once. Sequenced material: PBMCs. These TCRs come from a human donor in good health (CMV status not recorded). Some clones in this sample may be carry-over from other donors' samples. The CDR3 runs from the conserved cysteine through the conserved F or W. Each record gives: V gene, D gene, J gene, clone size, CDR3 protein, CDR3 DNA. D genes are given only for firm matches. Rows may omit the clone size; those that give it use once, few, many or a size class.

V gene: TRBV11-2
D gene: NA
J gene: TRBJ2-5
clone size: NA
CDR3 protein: CASSFAAGRPYEETQYF
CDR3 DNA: TGTGCCAGCAGCTTCGCGGCAGGGCGCCCTTATGAAGAGACCCAGTACTTC

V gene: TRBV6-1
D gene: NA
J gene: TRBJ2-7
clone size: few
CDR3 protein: CASSGGVYEQYF
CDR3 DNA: TGTGCCAGCAGTGGCGGTGTCTACGAGCAGTACTTC

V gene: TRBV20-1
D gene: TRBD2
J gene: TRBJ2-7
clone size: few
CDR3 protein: CSARSGRRIYEQYF
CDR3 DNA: TGCAGTGCTAGGAGCGGGAGAAGGATCTACGAGCAGTACTTC

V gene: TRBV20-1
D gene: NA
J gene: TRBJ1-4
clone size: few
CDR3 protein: CSASIQEKLFF
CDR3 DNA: TGCAGTGCTAGTATACAGGAAAAACTGTTTTTT

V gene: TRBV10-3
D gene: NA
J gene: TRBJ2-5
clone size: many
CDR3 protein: CAISERNVWETQYF
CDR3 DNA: TGTGCCATCAGTGAGCGTAACGTCTGGGAGACCCAGTACTTC

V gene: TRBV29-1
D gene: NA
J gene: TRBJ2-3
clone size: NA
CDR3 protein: CSVDFTDTQYF
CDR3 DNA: TGCAGCGTCGATTTTACAGATACGCAGTATTTT

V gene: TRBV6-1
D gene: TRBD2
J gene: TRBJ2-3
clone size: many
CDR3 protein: CASSRLAGGDTQYF
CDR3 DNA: TGTGCCAGCAGCCGACTAGCGGGGGGGGATACGCAGTATTTT

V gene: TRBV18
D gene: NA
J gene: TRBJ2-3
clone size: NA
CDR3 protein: CASSPLGGGYEDTQYF
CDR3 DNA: TGTGCCAGCTCGCCCTTAGGGGGAGGGTATGAAGATACGCAGTATTTT

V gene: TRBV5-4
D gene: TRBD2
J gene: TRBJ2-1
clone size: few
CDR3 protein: CASRSGGAFENEQFF
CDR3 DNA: TGTGCCAGCAGGAGCGGGGGGGCCTTCGAAAATGAGCAGTTCTTC

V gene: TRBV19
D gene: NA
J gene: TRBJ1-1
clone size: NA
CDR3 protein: CASNFQGIHTEAFF
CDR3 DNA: TGTGCCAGTAATTTCCAGGGGATACACACTGAAGCTTTCTTT

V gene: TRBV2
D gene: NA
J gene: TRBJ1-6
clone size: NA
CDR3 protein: CASSIGARETPLHF
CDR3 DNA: TGTGCCAGCAGTATTGGTGCTCGGGAGACACCCCTCCACTTT

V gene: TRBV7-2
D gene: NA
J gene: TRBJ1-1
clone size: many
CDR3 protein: CASSYVGVLNTEAFF
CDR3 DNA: TGTGCCAGCAGCTATGTAGGGGTTTTGAACACTGAAGCTTTCTTT

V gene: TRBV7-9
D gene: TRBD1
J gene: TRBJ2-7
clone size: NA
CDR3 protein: CASSNAGTGSYEQYF
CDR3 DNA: TGTGCCAGCAGCAACGCCGGGACAGGGTCCTACGAGCAGTACTTC

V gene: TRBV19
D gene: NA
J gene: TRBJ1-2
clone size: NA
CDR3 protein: CASSIGVRADGYTF
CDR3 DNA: TGTGCCAGTAGTATTGGTGTTCGAGCGGATGGCTACACCTTC

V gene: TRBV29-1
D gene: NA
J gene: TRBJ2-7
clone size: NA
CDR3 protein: CSVEWSGRYEQYF
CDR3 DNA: TGCAGCGTTGAATGGAGCGGCCGCTACGAGCAGTACTTC

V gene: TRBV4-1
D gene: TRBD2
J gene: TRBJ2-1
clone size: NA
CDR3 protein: CASSQPQGRLAGYNEQFF
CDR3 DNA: TGCGCCAGCAGCCAACCCCAAGGGAGACTAGCGGGGTACAATGAGCAGTTCTTC

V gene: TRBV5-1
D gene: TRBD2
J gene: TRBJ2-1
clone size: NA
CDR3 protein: CASSLAETRDSGVF
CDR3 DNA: TGCGCCAGCAGCCTAGCGGAGACAAGAGACTCTGGGGTCTTC

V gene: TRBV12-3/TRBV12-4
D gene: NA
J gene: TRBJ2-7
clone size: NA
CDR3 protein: CASSKAVPYEQYF
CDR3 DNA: TGTGCCAGCAGTAAAGCGGTCCCCTACGAGCAGTACTTC

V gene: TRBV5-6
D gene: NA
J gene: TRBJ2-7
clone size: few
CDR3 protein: CASSRNSAVRWFYEQYF
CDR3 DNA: TGTGCCAGCAGCCGAAACTCGGCAGTTAGGTGGTTCTACGAGCAGTACTTC

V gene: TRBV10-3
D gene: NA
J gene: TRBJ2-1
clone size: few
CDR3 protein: CAISGFSGAYNEQFF
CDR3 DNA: TGTGCCATCAGCGGGTTTAGTGGGGCCTACAATGAGCAGTTCTTC

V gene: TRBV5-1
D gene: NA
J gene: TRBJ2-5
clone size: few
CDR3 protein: CASSLGIAGAAFQETQYF
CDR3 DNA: TGCGCCAGCAGCTTGGGTATCGCGGGGGCAGCGTTCCAAGAGACCCAGTACTTC

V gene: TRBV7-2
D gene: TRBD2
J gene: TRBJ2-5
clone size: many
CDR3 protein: CASRILAGGGTQYF
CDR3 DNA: TGTGCCAGCAGGATCTTAGCGGGGGGTGGGACCCAGTACTTC

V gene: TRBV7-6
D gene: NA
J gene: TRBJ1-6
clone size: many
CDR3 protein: CASSPLLRGTVSPLHF
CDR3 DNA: TGTGCCAGCAGTCCCCTACTTCGAGGGACGGTTTCACCCCTCCACTTT

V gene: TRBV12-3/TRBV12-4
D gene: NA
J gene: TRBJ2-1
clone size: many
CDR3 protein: CASSLWTYNEQFF
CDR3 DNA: TGTGCCAGCAGTTTGTGGACCTACAATGAGCAGTTCTTC

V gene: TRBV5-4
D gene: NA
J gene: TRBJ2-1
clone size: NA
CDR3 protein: CASSSAGAAYNEQFF
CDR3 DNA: TGTGCCAGCAGCTCCGCGGGGGCCGCCTACAATGAGCAGTTCTTC

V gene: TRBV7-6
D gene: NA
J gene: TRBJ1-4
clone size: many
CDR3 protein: CASSLGGYSEKLFF
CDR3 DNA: TGTGCCAGCAGCCTGGGGGGGTACAGTGAAAAACTGTTTTTT

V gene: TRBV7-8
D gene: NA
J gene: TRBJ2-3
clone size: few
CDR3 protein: CASSFSNAVKLRSSTDTQYF
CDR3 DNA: TGTGCCAGCAGCTTCTCGAACGCAGTCAAGCTCCGCTCTAGCACAGATACGCAGTATTTT

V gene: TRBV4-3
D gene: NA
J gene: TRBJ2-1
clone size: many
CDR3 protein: CASSQAWGQGYEQFF
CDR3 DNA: TGCGCCAGCAGCCAAGCCTGGGGCCAGGGCTATGAGCAGTTCTTC

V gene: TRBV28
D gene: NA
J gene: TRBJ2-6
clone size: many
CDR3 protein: CASSLPGSGANVLTF
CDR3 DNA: TGTGCCAGCAGTCTTCCAGGGTCGGGGGCCAACGTCCTGACTTTC

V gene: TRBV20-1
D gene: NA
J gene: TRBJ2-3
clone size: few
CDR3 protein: CSARDRRGGGGTQYF
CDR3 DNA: TGCAGTGCTAGAGATCGCAGGGGCGGGGGTGGTACGCAGTATTTT

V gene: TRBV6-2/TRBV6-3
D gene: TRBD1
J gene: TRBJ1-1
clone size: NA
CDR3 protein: CASSLGTAAEAFF
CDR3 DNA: TGTGCCAGCAGTTTAGGGACAGCGGCTGAAGCTTTCTTT

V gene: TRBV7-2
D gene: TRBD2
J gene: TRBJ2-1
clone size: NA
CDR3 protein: CASNLQFSGVDEQFF
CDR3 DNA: TGTGCCAGCAACCTACAGTTTAGCGGGGTGGATGAGCAGTTCTTC

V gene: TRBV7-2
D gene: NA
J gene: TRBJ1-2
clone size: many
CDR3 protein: CASSPKLEYGYTF
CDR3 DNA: TGTGCCAGCAGCCCGAAGCTAGAGTATGGCTACACCTTC